The text below deals with one T cell receptor beta chain. The antigen is unknown. This record belongs to a study of spatial heterogeneity in lung cancer. At the level of the study: More beta-chain than alpha-chain sequences were consistently detected.

CDR1 and CDR2 from the germline V gene are LNHDA and SQIVND (reference sequence). V shed 5 bases and J shed 2 bases, with 7 bases lying between them. The CDR3 runs to 12 residues. The time point here: sample taken at primary tumor resection. No cell sorting; template was whole RNA from tumor, lung tissue or PBMC. General study results and limits: Expanded tumor TCRs that were ubiquitous appeared in blood more at resection than follow-up.

TCR cDNA molecules each carried a unique molecular identifier. Each CDR3 protein gets one entry after TCRdb re-called the 5' RACE reads with MiXCR. The data show tens of thousands of distinct CDR3 sequences, with over 6% seen just once and 13% to 15% held by the top ten. The specimen comprised PBMCs, sampled at surgery. The TCR was taken from a male donor with early-stage non-small cell lung cancer. The V gene is TRBV19, the J gene TRBJ2-7; D gene unclear. The CDR3 here is CASSPGTYEQYF. The CDR3 DNA reads as TGTGCCAGTAGTCCCGGAACCTACGAGCAGTACTTC.